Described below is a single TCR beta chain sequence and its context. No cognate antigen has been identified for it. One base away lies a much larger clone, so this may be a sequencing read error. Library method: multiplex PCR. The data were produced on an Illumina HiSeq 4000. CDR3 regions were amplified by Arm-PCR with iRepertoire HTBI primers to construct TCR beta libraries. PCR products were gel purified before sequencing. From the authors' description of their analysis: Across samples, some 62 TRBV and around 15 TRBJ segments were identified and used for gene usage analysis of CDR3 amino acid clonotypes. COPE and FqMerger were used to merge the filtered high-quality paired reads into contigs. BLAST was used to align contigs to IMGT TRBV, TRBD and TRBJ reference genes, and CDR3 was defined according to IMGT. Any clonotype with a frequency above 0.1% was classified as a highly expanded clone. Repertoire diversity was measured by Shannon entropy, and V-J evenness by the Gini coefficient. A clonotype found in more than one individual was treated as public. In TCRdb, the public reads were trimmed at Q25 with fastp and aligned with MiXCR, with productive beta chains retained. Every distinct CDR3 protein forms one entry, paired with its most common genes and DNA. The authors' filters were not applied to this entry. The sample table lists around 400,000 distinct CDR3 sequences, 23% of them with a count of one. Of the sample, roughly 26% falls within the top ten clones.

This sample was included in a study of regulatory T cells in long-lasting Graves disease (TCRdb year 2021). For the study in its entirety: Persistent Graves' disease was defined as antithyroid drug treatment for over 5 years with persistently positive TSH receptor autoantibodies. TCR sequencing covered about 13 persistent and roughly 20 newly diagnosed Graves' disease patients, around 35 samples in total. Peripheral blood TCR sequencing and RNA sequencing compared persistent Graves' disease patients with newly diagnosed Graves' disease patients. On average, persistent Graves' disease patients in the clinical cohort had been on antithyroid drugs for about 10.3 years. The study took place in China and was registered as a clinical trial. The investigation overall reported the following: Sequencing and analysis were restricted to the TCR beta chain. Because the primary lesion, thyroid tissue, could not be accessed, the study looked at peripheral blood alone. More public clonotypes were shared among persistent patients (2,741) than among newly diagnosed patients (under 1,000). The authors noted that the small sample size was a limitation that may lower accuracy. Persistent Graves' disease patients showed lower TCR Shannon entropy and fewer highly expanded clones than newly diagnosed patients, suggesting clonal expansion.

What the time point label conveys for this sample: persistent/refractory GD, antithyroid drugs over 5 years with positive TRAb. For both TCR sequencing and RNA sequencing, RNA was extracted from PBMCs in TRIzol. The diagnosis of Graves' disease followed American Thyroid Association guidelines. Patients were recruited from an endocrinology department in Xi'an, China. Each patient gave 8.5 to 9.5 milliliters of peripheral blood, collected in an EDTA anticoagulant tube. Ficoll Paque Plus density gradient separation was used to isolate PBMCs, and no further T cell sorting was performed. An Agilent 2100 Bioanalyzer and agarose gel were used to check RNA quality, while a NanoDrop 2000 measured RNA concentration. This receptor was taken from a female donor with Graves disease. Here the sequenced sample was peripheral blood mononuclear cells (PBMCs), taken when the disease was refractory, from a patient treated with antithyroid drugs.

The nucleotide sequence reads TGTGCCAGCGGGGGGCTGTCCTCCTACGAGCAGTACTTC. It translates as CASGGLSSYEQYF. Recombination joined TRBV6-2 or TRBV6-3 with TRBJ2-7; the D region is possibly TRBD1 or TRBD2, each matching across 6 bases. Cut back by 8 bases and 0 bases, the V and J ends lie 11 bases apart. Including cysteine and phenylalanine, the CDR3 has 13 amino acids. The CDR3 DNA has 39 bases and is translated from base 1. Reading the germline V gene gives CDR1 MNHEY and CDR2 SVGEGT.